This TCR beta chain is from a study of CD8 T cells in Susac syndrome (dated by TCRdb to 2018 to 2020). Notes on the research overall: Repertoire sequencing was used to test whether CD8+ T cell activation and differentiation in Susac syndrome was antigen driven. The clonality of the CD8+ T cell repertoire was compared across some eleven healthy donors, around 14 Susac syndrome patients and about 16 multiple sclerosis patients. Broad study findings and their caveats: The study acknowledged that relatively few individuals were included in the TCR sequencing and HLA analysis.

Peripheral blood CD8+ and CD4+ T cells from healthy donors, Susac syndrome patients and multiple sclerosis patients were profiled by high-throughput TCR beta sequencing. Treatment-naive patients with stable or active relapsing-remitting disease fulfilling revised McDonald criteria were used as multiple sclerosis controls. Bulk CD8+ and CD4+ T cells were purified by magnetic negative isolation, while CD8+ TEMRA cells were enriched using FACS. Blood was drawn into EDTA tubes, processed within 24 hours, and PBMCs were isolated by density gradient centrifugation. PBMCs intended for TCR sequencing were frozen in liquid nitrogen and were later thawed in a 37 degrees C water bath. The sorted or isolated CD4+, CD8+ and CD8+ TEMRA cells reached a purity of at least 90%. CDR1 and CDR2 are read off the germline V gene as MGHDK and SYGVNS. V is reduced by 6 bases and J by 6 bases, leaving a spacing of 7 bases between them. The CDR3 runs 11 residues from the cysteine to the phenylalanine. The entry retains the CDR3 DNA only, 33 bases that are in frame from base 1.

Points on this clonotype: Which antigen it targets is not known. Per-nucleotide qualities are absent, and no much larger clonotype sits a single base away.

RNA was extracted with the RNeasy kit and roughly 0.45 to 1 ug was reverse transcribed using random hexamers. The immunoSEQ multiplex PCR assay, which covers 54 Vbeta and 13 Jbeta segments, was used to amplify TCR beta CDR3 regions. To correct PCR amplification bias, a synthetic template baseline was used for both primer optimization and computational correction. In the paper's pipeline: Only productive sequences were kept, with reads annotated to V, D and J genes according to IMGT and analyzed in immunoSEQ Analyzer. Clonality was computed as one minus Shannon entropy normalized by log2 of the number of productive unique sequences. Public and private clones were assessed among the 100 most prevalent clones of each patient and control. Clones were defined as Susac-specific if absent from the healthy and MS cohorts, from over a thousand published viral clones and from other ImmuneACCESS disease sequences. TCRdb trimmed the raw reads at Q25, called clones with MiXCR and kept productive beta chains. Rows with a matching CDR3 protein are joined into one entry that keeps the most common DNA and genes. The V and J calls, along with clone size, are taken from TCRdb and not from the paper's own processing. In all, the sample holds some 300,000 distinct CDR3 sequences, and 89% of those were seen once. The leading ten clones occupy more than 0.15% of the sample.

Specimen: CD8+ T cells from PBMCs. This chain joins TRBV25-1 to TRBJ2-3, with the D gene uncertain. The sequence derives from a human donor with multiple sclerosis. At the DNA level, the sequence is TGTGCCAGCAGCCCGGCGGATACGCAGTATTTT. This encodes CASSPADTQYF.